The rows below give T cell receptor beta chains drawn from one sample of a study of radiation and T cells in renal cell carcinoma. Sequencing used immunoSEQ multiplex PCR; TCRdb keeps in-frame clones, though not all of them. The data contain fewer than 80,000 clones, over 65% of them singletons. The material sequenced was blood, taken from a patient whose treatment included radiotherapy and nephrectomy. The source is a woman aged 60-75 years with renal cell carcinoma. Both conserved end residues are part of each CDR3. The order of the fields is J gene, D gene, clone size, V gene, CDR3 protein, CDR3 DNA. The D gene is left open where the match is weak. Size tells how often a clone was seen (once, few, many) or the class of an expanded clone, and some rows leave it out.

>TRBJ1-2|TRBD1|-|TRBV18
CASSPSGQGGHYGYTF
TGTGCCAGCTCCCCCTCCGGACAGGGGGGGCACTATGGCTACACCTTC
>TRBJ2-1|-|-|TRBV19
CASTPKGKFYNEQFF
TGTGCCAGTACCCCAAAGGGTAAGTTCTACAATGAGCAGTTCTTC
>TRBJ1-3|-|-|TRBV19
CASSPTGRLSGNTIYF
TGTGCCAGTAGCCCGACTGGGAGGCTGTCTGGAAACACCATATATTTT
>TRBJ1-4|TRBD1|once|TRBV28
CASSTGGGDEKLFF
TGTGCCAGCAGTACAGGGGGCGGGGATGAAAAACTGTTTTTT
>TRBJ2-7|-|-|TRBV5-4
CASSFGAGPLYEQYF
TGTGCCAGCAGCTTCGGGGCGGGACCTCTATACGAGCAGTACTTC
>TRBJ1-2|-|-|TRBV27
CASSFGGPSYGYTF
TGTGCCAGCAGTTTCGGGGGGCCCAGCTATGGCTACACCTTC
>TRBJ1-4|-|once|TRBV6-1
CASSERPQAAGTNEKLFF
TGTGCCAGCAGTGAAAGGCCCCAGGCCGCTGGAACTAATGAAAAACTGTTTTTT
>TRBJ2-2|TRBD2|-|TRBV10-2
CASSEDASGGANTGELFF
TGCGCCAGCAGTGAGGATGCCAGCGGGGGGGCCAACACCGGGGAGCTGTTTTTT
>TRBJ1-1|TRBD1|few|TRBV4-2
CASSPTGAPNTEAFF
TGTGCCAGCAGCCCAACAGGGGCGCCGAACACTGAAGCTTTCTTT
>TRBJ1-3|-|-|TRBV9
CASSVNSASTGNTIYF
TGTGCCAGCAGCGTAAACTCAGCCTCCACTGGAAACACCATATATTTT
>TRBJ1-5|-|-|TRBV4-1
CASSQEPQGAHQPQHF
TGCGCCAGCAGCCAAGAACCCCAGGGAGCCCATCAGCCCCAGCATTTT
>TRBJ1-4|TRBD1|-|TRBV28
CASSGQGTGSTNEKLFF
TGTGCCAGCAGCGGACAGGGAACGGGCTCAACTAATGAAAAACTGTTTTTT